This TCR beta chain was recovered during a study of cytotoxic CD8 clonotypes in ibrutinib-treated CLL. Trimming took off 6 bases at V and 7 bases at J, with 16 bases between the two ends. There are 14 residues in the CDR3. CDR1 is MNHEY, CDR2 SVGAGI, per germline. Only in-frame clones appear in the TCRdb table, and some are missing; sequencing was by immunoSEQ multiplex PCR. The sample yields around 52,000 clones, 55% to 70% seen once. This sequence originates from a human donor with chronic lymphocytic leukemia. This chain connects TRBV6-5 to TRBJ1-5; TRBD1 might be the D (5 bases). The sequences come from PBMCs, collected after 24 months of ibrutinib treatment. The CDR3 DNA reads TGTGCCAGCAGGGCTTCGGGTAGGGGCCAGCCCCAGCATTTT. Translation gives CASRASGRGQPQHF.